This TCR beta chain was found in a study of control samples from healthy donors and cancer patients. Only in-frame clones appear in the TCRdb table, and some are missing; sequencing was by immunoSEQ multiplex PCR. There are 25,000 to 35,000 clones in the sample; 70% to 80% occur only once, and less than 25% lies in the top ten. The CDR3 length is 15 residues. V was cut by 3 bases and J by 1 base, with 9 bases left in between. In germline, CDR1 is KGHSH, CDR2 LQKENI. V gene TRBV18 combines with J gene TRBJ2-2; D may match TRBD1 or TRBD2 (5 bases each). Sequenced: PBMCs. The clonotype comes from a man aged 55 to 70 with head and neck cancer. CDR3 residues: CASSPRDGNTGELFF. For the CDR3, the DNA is TGTGCCAGCTCACCTCGGGACGGGAACACCGGGGAGCTGTTTTTT.